The rows below give T cell receptor beta chains drawn from one sample of a study of cytomegalovirus exposure and HLA in healthy donors. Measured with immunoSEQ multiplex PCR; TCRdb has only the in-frame clones, and not every one. This sample has about 190,000 clones, with around 90% found just once. Sequencing used PBMCs. These receptor sequences come from a boy younger than 10 in good health and CMV-seronegative. The CDR3 runs from the conserved cysteine through the conserved F or W. Each record gives: clone size, V gene, D gene, J gene, CDR3 DNA, CDR3 protein. D genes are given only for firm matches. Where a row states a size, it is once, few, many or the class of an expanded clone; other rows omit it.

NA	TRBV30	TRBD1	TRBJ2-3	TGTGCCTGGGGGATCGGGACAGGGGACACAGATACGCAGTATTTT	CAWGIGTGDTDTQYF
NA	TRBV28	NA	TRBJ2-5	TGTGCCAGCAGGGCAGGGCTACAAGAGACCCAGTACTTC	CASRAGLQETQYF
NA	TRBV7-2	NA	TRBJ2-3	TGTGCCAGCAGCTTAATGGGCGGGGGCGGGGCAGATACGCAGTATTTT	CASSLMGGGGADTQYF
NA	TRBV28	TRBD1	TRBJ1-2	TGTGCCAGCAGTCTAACGGGACAGGAATTCTATGGCTACACCTTC	CASSLTGQEFYGYTF
NA	TRBV2	TRBD2	TRBJ2-3	TGTGCCAGCAGGGGAACTAGCGGGGGGACGCAGTATTTT	CASRGTSGGTQYF
NA	TRBV2	NA	TRBJ2-7	TGTGCCAGCAGTGAGGTTCTGGGGCAGGACTACGAGCAGTACTTC	CASSEVLGQDYEQYF
NA	TRBV5-8	NA	TRBJ2-3	TGTGCCAGCAGGTCGGGTTTTACAGATACGCAGTATTTT	CASRSGFTDTQYF
few	TRBV9	NA	TRBJ1-1	TGTGCCAGCAGCGTAGGCGGGGCCGTGAACACTGAAGCTTTCTTT	CASSVGGAVNTEAFF
once	TRBV19	NA	TRBJ1-5	TGTGCCAGTAGTATTGTTGCGGATCAGCCCCAGCATTTT	CASSIVADQPQHF
few	TRBV2	TRBD1	TRBJ1-1	TGTGCCAGTAAAGGGACAGGAATCACTGAAGCTTTCTTT	CASKGTGITEAFF
NA	TRBV5-1	TRBD1	TRBJ1-1	TGCGCCAGCAGCGGCGGGGGACAGGCTGACACTGAAGCTTTCTTT	CASSGGGQADTEAFF
once	TRBV28	NA	TRBJ2-7	TGTGCCAGCAGTTCTCGGGGGGCGGGAGAGGGATACGAGCAGTACTTC	CASSSRGAGEGYEQYF
once	TRBV6-5	NA	TRBJ2-7	TGTGCCAGCACCTGGGGCAACGAGCAGTACTTC	CASTWGNEQYF
NA	TRBV18	NA	TRBJ2-5	TGTGCCAGCTCACCCGTAACGGTGGGCGGGGTTGGAGAGACCCAGTACTTC	CASSPVTVGGVGETQYF
NA	TRBV7-8	TRBD1	TRBJ1-1	TGTGCCAGCAGCTCGGGACAGCCGAACACTGAAGCTTTCTTT	CASSSGQPNTEAFF
NA	TRBV7-2	TRBD1	TRBJ2-1	TGTGCCAGCAACCCCGGGACAGGGAATGAGCAGTTCTTC	CASNPGTGNEQFF
once	TRBV5-1	NA	TRBJ2-5	TGCGCCAGCAGCCCACGGACGTACCGACAGCCCCAGTACTTC	CASSPRTYRQPQYF
once	TRBV18	TRBD2	TRBJ2-1	TGTGCCAGCTCACCAAATCTAGCGGGAGGGATGGCCTACAATGAGCAGTTCTTC	CASSPNLAGGMAYNEQFF
NA	TRBV4-2	NA	TRBJ2-3	TGTGCCAGCAGCCGTTCCAACGCAGGGGGGCCTCGGAGCACAGATACGCAGTATTTT	CASSRSNAGGPRSTDTQYF
once	TRBV9	NA	TRBJ1-1	TGTGCCGGGGGCCCCGGGGATGGATCTGAAGCTTTCTTT	CAGGPGDGSEAFF
once	TRBV19	TRBD1	TRBJ1-2	TGTGCCAGTAGTAAGGGACAGAGTCGACCTGGCTACACCTTC	CASSKGQSRPGYTF
NA	TRBV6-1	TRBD1	TRBJ2-1	TGTGCCAGCAGTACGGACAGGGTTCACAATGAGCAGTTCTTC	CASSTDRVHNEQFF
few	TRBV6-1	TRBD2	TRBJ2-3	TGTGCCAGCAGGGTCCTAGCGGGAGGTCGGGATACGCAGTATTTT	CASRVLAGGRDTQYF
once	TRBV29-1	TRBD2	TRBJ2-1	TGCAGCGTGAAGGGACTAGCAAACTACAATGAGCAGTTCTTC	CSVKGLANYNEQFF
once	TRBV6-1	TRBD1	TRBJ1-5	TGTGCCAGCAGTGGGGGGACAGGTAATCAGCCCCAGCATTTT	CASSGGTGNQPQHF
NA	TRBV5-1	TRBD2	TRBJ2-5	TGCGCCAGCAGCGAGACTAGCGGGGGCCCCCAAGAGACCCAGTACTTC	CASSETSGGPQETQYF
NA	TRBV15	TRBD1	TRBJ1-3	TGTGCCACCAGACCAAGAGGACAGGAGCCTATTCGAACTGGAAACACCATATATTTT	CATRPRGQEPIRTGNTIYF
NA	TRBV11-2	NA	TRBJ2-1	TGTGCCAGCAGCTTGGAGGCGCCCAATGAGCAGTTCTTC	CASSLEAPNEQFF
NA	TRBV2	NA	TRBJ1-3	TGTGCCAGCAGTTCCCGTCCTCAGATCTCTGGAAACACCATATATTTT	CASSSRPQISGNTIYF
NA	TRBV28	NA	TRBJ2-5	TGTGCCAGCAGTTTCCTTCAAGAGACCCAGTACTTC	CASSFLQETQYF